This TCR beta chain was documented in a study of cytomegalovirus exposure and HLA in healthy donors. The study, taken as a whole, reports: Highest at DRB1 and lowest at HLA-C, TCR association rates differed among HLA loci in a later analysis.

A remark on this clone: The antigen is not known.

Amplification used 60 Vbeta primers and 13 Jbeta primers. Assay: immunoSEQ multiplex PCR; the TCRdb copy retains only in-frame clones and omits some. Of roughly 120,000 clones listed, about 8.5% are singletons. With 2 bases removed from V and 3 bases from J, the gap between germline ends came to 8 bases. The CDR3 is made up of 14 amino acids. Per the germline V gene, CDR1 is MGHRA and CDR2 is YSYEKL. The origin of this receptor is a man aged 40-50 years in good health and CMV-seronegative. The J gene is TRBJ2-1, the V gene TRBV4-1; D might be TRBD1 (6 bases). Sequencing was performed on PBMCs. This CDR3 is CASSQKQGYNEQFF. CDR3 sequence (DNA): TGCGCCAGCAGCCAAAAACAGGGCTACAATGAGCAGTTCTTC.